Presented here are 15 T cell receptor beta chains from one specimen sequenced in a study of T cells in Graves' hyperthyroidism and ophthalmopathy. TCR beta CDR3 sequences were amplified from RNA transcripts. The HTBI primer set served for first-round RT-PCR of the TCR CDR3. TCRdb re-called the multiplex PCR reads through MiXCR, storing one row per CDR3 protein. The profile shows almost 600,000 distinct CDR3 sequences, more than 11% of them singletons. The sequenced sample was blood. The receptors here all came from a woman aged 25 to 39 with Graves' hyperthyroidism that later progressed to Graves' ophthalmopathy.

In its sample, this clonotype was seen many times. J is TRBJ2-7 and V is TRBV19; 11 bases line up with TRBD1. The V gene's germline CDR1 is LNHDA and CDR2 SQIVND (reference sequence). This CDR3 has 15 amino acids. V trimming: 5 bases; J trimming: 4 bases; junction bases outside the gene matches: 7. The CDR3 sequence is CASSGGTGGTYEQYF. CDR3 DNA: TGTGCCAGTAGTGGAGGGACAGGGGGTACTTACGAGCAGTACTTC. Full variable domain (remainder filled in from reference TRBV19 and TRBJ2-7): DGGITQSPKYLFRKEGQNVTLSCEQNLNHDAMYWYRQDPGQGLRLIYYSQIVNDFQKGDIAEGYSVSREKKESFPLTVTSAQKNPTAFYLCASSGGTGGTYEQYFGPGTRLTVT.

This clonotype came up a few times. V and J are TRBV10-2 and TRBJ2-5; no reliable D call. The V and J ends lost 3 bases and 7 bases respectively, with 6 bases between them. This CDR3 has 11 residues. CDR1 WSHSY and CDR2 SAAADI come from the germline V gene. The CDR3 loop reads CASSEAGTQYF. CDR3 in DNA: TGCGCCAGCAGTGAAGCTGGGACCCAGTACTTC.

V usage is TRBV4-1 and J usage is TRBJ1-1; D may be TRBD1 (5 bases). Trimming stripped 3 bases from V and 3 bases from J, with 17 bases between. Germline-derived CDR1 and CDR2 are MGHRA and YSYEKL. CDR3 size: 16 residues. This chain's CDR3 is CASSQVGVGLDTEAFF. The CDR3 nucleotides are TGCGCCAGCAGCCAGGTGGGGGTGGGCTTGGACACTGAAGCTTTCTTT.

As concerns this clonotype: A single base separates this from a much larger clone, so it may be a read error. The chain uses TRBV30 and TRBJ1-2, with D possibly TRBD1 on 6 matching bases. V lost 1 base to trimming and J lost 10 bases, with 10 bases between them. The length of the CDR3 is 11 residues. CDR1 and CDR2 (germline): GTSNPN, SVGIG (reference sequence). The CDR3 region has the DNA TGTGCCTGGAGTGAGGGGGGAGACTACACCTTC. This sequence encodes CAWSEGGDYTF. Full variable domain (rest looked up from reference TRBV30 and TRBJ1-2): SQTIHQWPATLVQPVGSPLSLECTVEGTSNPNLYWYRQAAGRGLQLLFYSVGIGQISSEVPQNLSASRPQDRQFILSSKKLLLSDSGFYLCAWSEGGDYTFGSGTRLTVV.

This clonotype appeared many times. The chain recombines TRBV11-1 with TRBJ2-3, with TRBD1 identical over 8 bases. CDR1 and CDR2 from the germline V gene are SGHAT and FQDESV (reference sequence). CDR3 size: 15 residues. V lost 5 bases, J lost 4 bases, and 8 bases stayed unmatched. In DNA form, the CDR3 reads TGTGCCAGCAGCCAGGGGGCTAGCGATGCAGATACGCAGTATTTT. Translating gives CASSQGASDADTQYF.

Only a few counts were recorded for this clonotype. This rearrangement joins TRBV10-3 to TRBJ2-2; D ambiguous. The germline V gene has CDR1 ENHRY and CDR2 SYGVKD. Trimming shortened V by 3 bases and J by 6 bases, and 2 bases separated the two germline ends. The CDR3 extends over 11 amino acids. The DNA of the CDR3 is TGTGCCATCAGTGAATCCGGGGAGCTGTTTTTT. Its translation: CAISESGELFF.

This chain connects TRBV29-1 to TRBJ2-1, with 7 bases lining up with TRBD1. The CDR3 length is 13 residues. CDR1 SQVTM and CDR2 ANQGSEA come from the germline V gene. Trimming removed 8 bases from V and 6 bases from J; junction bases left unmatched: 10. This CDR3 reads CSLKGDSINEQFF. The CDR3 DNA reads TGCAGCCTCAAGGGGGACAGCATCAATGAGCAGTTCTTC.

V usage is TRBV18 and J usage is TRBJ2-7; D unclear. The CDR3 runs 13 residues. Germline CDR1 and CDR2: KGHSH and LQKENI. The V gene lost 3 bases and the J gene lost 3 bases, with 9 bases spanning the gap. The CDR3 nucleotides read TGTGCCAGCTCACCGGACGACGGCTACGAGCAGTACTTC. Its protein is CASSPDDGYEQYF. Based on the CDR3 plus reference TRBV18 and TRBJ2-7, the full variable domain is NAGVMQNPRHLVRRRGQEARLRCSPMKGHSHVYWYRQLPEEGLKFMVYLQKENIIDESGMPKERFSAEFPKEGPSILRIQQVVRGDSAAYFCASSPDDGYEQYFGPGTRLTVT.

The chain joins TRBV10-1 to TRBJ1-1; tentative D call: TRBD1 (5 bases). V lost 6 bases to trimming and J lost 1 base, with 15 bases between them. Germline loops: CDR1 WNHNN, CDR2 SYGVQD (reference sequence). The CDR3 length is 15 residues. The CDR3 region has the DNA TGCGCCAGCAGGGGGCCCCTGACTGGGAACACTGAAGCTTTCTTT. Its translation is CASRGPLTGNTEAFF.

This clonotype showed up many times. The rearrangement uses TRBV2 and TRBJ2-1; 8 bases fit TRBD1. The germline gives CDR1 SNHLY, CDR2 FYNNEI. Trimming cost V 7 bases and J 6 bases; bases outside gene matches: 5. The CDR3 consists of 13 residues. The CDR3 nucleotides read TGTGCCAGCAACGGACAGGGCCCCAATGAGCAGTTCTTC. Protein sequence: CASNGQGPNEQFF.

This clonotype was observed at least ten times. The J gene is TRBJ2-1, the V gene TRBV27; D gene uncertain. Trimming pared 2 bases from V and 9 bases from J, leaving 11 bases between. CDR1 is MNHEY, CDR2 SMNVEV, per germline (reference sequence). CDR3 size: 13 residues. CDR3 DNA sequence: TGTGCCAGCAGTTTAAGTCCCTTGATTGAGCAGTTCTTC. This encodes CASSLSPLIEQFF.

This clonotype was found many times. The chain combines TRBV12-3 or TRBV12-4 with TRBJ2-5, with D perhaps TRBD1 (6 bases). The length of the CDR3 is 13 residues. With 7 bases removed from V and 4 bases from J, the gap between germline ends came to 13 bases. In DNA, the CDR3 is TGTGCCAGCAACCCGACAGGAGGAGAGACCCAGTACTTC. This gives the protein CASNPTGGETQYF.

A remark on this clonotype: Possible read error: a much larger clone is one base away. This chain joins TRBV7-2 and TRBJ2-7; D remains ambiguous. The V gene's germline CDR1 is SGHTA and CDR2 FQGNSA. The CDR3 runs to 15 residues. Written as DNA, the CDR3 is TGTGCCAGCAGCTTAGTACATCTGAGCTCCTACGAGCAGTGCTTC. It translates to CASSLVHLSSYEQCF.

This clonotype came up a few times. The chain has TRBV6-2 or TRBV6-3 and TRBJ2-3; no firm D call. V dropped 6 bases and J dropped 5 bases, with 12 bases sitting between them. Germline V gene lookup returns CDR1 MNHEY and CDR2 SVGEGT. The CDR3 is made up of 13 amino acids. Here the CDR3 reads CASSWPSGDTQYF. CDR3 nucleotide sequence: TGTGCCAGCAGCTGGCCCTCAGGAGATACGCAGTATTTT.

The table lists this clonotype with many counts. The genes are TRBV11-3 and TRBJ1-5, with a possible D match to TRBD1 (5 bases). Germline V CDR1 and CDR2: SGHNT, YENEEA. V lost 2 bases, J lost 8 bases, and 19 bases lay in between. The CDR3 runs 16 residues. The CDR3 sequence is CASSLRGPGRGEPQHF. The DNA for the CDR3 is TGTGCCAGCAGCTTAAGGGGACCGGGTCGAGGGGAGCCCCAGCATTTT.